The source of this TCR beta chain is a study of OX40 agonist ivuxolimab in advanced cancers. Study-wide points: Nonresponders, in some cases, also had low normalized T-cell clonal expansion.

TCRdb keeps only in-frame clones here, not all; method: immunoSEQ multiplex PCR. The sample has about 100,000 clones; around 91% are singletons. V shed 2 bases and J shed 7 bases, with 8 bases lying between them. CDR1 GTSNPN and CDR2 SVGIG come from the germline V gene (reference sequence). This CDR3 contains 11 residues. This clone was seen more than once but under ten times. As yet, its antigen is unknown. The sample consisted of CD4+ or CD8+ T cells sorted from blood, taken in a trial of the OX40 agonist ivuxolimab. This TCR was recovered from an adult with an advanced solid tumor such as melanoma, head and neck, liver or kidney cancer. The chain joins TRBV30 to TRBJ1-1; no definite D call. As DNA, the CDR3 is TGTGCCTGGAGTAGGGCGGATGAAGCTTTCTTT. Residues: CAWSRADEAFF.